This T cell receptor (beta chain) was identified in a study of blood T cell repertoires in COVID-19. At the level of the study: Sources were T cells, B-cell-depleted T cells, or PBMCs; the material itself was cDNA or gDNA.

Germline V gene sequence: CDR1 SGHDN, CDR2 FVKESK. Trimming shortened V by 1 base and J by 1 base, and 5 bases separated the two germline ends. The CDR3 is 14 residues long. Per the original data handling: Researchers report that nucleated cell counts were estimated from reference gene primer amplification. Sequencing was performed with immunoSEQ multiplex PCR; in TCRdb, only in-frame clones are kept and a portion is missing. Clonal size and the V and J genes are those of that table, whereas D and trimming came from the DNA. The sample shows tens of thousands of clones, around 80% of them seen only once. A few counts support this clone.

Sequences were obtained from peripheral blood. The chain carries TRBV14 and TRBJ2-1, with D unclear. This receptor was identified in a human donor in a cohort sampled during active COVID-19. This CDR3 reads CASSQVSSYNEQFF. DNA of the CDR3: TGTGCCAGCAGCCAAGTTTCTTCCTACAATGAGCAGTTCTTC.